These 8 T cell receptor beta chains were sequenced from one sample in a study of beta chain features in type 1 diabetes. Sequenced material consisted of expressed TCRB transcripts (all of the isolated RNA was reverse transcribed). The protocol was immunoSEQ multiplex PCR, while the TCRdb copy is restricted to in-frame clones and leaves out a portion. The sample consists of 860,000 or so clones, under 20% of them appearing once. Sequenced input: naive CD4+ T cells from blood. The receptors derive from a woman between 18 and 29 years old in good health.

This clone was observed a few times. Other DNA variants within this sample encode the same CDR3. This chain links TRBV20-1 with TRBJ2-1; D is undetermined. The germline V gene has CDR1 DFQATT and CDR2 SNEGSKA (reference sequence). CDR3 length equals 11 residues. Deletions cut 3 bases from V and 4 bases from J, with 4 bases between. CDR3: CSASRYNEQFF. The CDR3, as DNA: TGCAGTGCTAGTAGATACAATGAGCAGTTCTTC.

This clone occurred a few times. The CDR3 loop is CASSLDWDSDTDTQYF. CDR3 sequence (DNA): TGCGCCAGCAGCCTCGATTGGGACTCAGACACAGATACGCAGTATTTT. The chain links TRBV4-3 to TRBJ2-3; possible D gene TRBD2, 6 bases. Germline V gives CDR1 LGHNA, CDR2 YSLEER. This CDR3 has 16 residues. V gave up 4 bases and J gave up 2 bases, with 16 bases separating them.

There are a few counts of this clone. CDR3 in amino acids: CASSYGTFTDTQYF. For the CDR3, the DNA is TGTGCCAGCAGTTACGGCACGTTCACAGATACGCAGTATTTT. The chain couples TRBV6-5 to TRBJ2-3; D remains unclear. CDR1 and CDR2 from the germline V gene are MNHEY and SVGAGI. V dropped 2 bases and J dropped 2 bases, with 8 bases sitting between them. The CDR3 is 14 residues long.

The chain is built from TRBV6-6 and TRBJ1-1; TRBD1 matches at 8 bases. After removal of 2 bases from V and 6 bases from J, the junction contained 5 bases not matched to a gene. Germline V CDR1 and CDR2: MNHNY, SVGAGI (reference sequence). The CDR3 loop spans 14 amino acids. The CDR3 loop is CASSYGQGAAEAFF. In DNA, the CDR3 is TGTGCCAGCAGTTACGGGCAGGGGGCTGCTGAAGCTTTCTTT.

The chain has TRBV7-3 and TRBJ2-3; D may be TRBD2 (5 bases). CDR1 and CDR2 (germline): SGHTA, FQGTGA. This CDR3 spans 13 amino acids. V shed 5 bases and J shed 2 bases, with 8 bases lying between them. CDR3: CASSRGHTDTQYF. In DNA, the CDR3 is TGTGCCAGCAGCCGCGGGCACACAGATACGCAGTATTTT.

V is TRBV6-5 and J is TRBJ1-1, with no clear D. The CDR3 covers 14 residues. V dropped 3 bases and J dropped 4 bases, with 12 bases sitting between them. CDR1 is MNHEY and CDR2 is SVGAGI in the germline V gene. This CDR3 reads CASSYGHLGTEAFF. Written as DNA, the CDR3 is TGTGCCAGCAGTTATGGGCACCTGGGCACTGAAGCTTTCTTT.

This clone was seen a few times. This chain joins TRBV18 and TRBJ2-1, with 8 bases that match TRBD1. This CDR3 is built from 16 residues. V gave up 0 bases and J gave up 5 bases; unmatched junction bases: 6. CDR1 is KGHSH, CDR2 LQKENI, per germline. The CDR3 DNA follows: TGTGCCAGCTCACCACCGGCAGGGGGCAGGGACAATGAGCAGTTCTTC. It specifies CASSPPAGGRDNEQFF.

CDR3 amino acids: CASSGQFNTEAFF. The CDR3 nucleotides are TGTGCCAGCAGTGGACAGTTCAACACTGAAGCTTTCTTT. This sequence joins TRBV6-6 and TRBJ1-1; D possibly corresponds to TRBD1 (6 bases). The CDR3 spans 13 residues. V was shortened by 5 bases and J by 2 bases, with 9 bases between the two germline ends. Germline values: CDR1 MNHNY, CDR2 SVGAGI (reference sequence).